Below, 15 T cell receptor beta chains from the same sample are listed, as sequenced in a study of beta chain features in type 1 diabetes (dated by TCRdb to the late 2010s). The library was generated by the immunoSEQ multiplex PCR assay. All of the isolated RNA was reverse transcribed with the High Capacity cDNA Reverse Transcription Kit, so expressed TCRB transcripts were sequenced. TCRdb's version of the immuneACCESS table is confined to in-frame rearrangements and falls short of the full clone set. An unresolved V gene accounts for under half of the shortfall where checked; the remainder is of unknown origin. This sample comprises roughly 180,000 clones, around 13% of them detected only once. The ten largest clonotypes hold roughly 0.56% of the sample. The sequencing input was central memory CD4+ T cells from blood. The receptors derive from a woman younger than 30 in good health.

This clone has a handful of counts. Other nucleotide sequences from this sample produce the same CDR3. The chain's CDR3 is CASSPLLAGSYNEQFF. The CDR3 bases are TGTGCCAGCTCACCGTTGTTAGCGGGATCCTACAATGAGCAGTTCTTC. The V and J genes are TRBV18 and TRBJ2-1, with TRBD2 matching 8 bases. CDR3 length equals 16 residues. V lost 3 bases to trimming and J lost 1 base; unmatched junction nucleotides: 5. The germline CDR1 and CDR2 sequences are KGHSH and LQKENI.

In nucleotides, the CDR3 is TGTGCCAGCAGCCCGGGACATAACACTGAAGCTTTCTTT. It codes for CASSPGHNTEAFF. The chain carries TRBV7-2 and TRBJ1-1; D possibly corresponds to TRBD1 (6 bases). CDR3 length: 13 amino acids. Deletions cut 5 bases from V and 2 bases from J, with 9 bases between. Germline V CDR1 and CDR2: SGHTA, FQGNSA.

The J gene is TRBJ2-5, the V gene TRBV2; the D gene is possibly TRBD1 (5 bases). Germline lookup yields CDR1 SNHLY and CDR2 FYNNEI. The CDR3 covers 15 residues. Trimming stripped 8 bases from V and 4 bases from J, with 20 bases between. The CDR3 DNA sequence: TGTGCCAGCGGAAGCCAAGGGGTTAGCCCAGAGACCCAGTACTTC. It specifies CASGSQGVSPETQYF.

This clone has a handful of counts. Its ends do not fully match the called genes, so a read error is possible. The chain links TRBV7-7 to TRBJ2-5, with 9 positions matching TRBD2. This CDR3 comprises 15 residues. CDR1 and CDR2 (germline): SSHAT, FNYEAQ (reference sequence). CDR3 region: CASSLLAGGMETQYF. The CDR3 nucleotides read TGTGCTAGCAGCTTACTGGCGGGAGGGATGGAGACCCAGTACTTC.

This clone was observed a few times. The chain carries TRBV9 and TRBJ2-5, with 10 bases that match TRBD2. The germline V gene has CDR1 SGDLS and CDR2 YYNGEE. This CDR3 comprises 15 residues. Trimming cost V 7 bases and J 5 bases; bases outside gene matches: 11. The chain's CDR3 is CASGESSGRAETQYF. The CDR3 DNA reads TGTGCCAGCGGCGAATCGAGCGGGAGGGCTGAGACCCAGTACTTC.

This clone was detected a few times. The gene calls are TRBV4-2 and TRBJ2-1; 7 bases are shared with TRBD2. The CDR3 totals 14 residues. Germline values: CDR1 LGHNA, CDR2 YNFKEQ. Unmatched junction bases numbered 5, after V lost 0 bases and J lost 9 bases. CDR3 sequence reads: CASSQDQRGGEQFF. Written as DNA, the CDR3 is TGTGCCAGCAGCCAAGATCAGCGGGGAGGTGAGCAGTTCTTC.

The CDR3 DNA follows: TGTGCCAGCAGCGCCGGGACTAGCGGGAGCTATGAGCAGTTCTTC. Its translation is CASSAGTSGSYEQFF. This chain links TRBV5-4 with TRBJ2-1, with 14 bases lining up with TRBD2. V lost 4 bases to trimming and J lost 8 bases; unmatched junction nucleotides: 5. The CDR3 totals 15 residues. CDR1 and CDR2 from the germline V gene are SGHNT and YYREEE (reference sequence).

A few counts support this clone. The genes are TRBV27 and TRBJ1-5; no clear D gene. This CDR3 region has 12 residues. CDR1 and CDR2 (germline): MNHEY, SMNVEV (reference sequence). The V and J ends lost 5 bases and 4 bases respectively, with 6 bases between them. The CDR3 DNA reads as TGTGCCAGCAGTCCGTATAATCAGCCCCAGCATTTT. Its translation is CASSPYNQPQHF.

This clone has just a few counts. V gene TRBV5-1 combines with J gene TRBJ2-3, with 9 bases fitting TRBD2. The CDR3 runs to 15 residues. Losses at the gene ends were 5 bases for V and 1 base for J; bases not matched to a gene: 5. Germline CDR1 and CDR2: SGHRS and YFSETQ. CDR3 bases: TGCGCCAGCAGGACTAGCGGCCTTGGCACAGATACGCAGTATTTT. Translated, it gives CASRTSGLGTDTQYF.

CDR3 DNA: TGCGCCAGCAGCCAGGCGGGTTGGAATAGCAATCAGCCCCAGCATTTT. Amino acids: CASSQAGWNSNQPQHF. V gene TRBV4-1 combines with J gene TRBJ1-5; D call uncertain. CDR1 and CDR2 (germline): MGHRA, YSYEKL. V lost 3 bases to trimming and J lost 0 bases, with 12 bases between them. The length of the CDR3 is 16 residues.

This clone has a single count. The chain employs TRBV7-2 and TRBJ2-7; 10 positions match TRBD1. The CDR3 is 14 amino acids. V lost 8 bases and J lost 1; bases outside the gene matches: 5. Germline CDR1 SGHTA, CDR2 FQGNSA. CDR3 amino acids: CASARDRGSYEQYF. CDR3 nucleotide sequence: TGTGCCAGCGCTAGGGACAGGGGATCCTACGAGCAGTACTTC.

The chain carries TRBV29-1 and TRBJ1-1; D gene uncertain. Germline V gene sequence: CDR1 SQVTM, CDR2 ANQGSEA. This CDR3 contains 14 residues. Trimming cost V 7 bases and J 2 bases, with 17 bases left between them. The CDR3 DNA reads TGCAGCGCCCGGGTCGAGAATTTTAACACTGAAGCTTTCTTT. Translated: CSARVENFNTEAFF.

V gene TRBV4-1 combines with J gene TRBJ2-1, with 7 bases identical to TRBD1. This CDR3 region has 15 residues. The J segment lost 6 bases and the V segment lost 0 bases, leaving 5 bases of the junction unmatched. Germline CDR1 MGHRA, CDR2 YSYEKL. The CDR3 spells CASSQERGRFNEQFF. The CDR3 bases are TGCGCCAGCAGCCAAGAAAGGGGGCGATTCAATGAGCAGTTCTTC.

The rearrangement links TRBV9 to TRBJ1-2; a weak D match, TRBD1 (5 bases). Germline CDR1 SGDLS, CDR2 YYNGEE. V lost 0 bases and J 3 bases, leaving 12 bases between the germline ends. This CDR3 spans 15 amino acids. This CDR3 reads CASSVGGRQDYGYTF. CDR3 sequence (DNA): TGTGCCAGCAGCGTAGGGGGCAGGCAAGACTATGGCTACACCTTC.

The V call is TRBV5-1, the J call TRBJ2-7, with 8 bases that match TRBD1. Germline V gene sequence: CDR1 SGHRS, CDR2 YFSETQ. V shed 4 bases, J shed 6 bases, and the junction held 9 bases outside the gene matches. The CDR3 runs 14 residues. CDR3 protein: CASSPETDRVEQYF. Written as DNA, the CDR3 is TGCGCCAGCAGCCCGGAGACGGACAGGGTCGAGCAGTACTTC.